This is a list of T cell receptor beta chains from one sample in a study of T-cell memory formation after mild COVID-19. TCRdb redid the calling of the 5' RACE reads with MiXCR, one entry per CDR3 protein. The sample contains about 360,000 distinct CDR3 sequences, about 15% of which appear only once. What was sequenced was PBMCs or a T cell subset sorted from them (not recorded which). The receptors were sampled from a man aged 18 to 30 who had mild COVID-19 (a few samples of this study predate the infection). Cell type and time point are not known. The CDR3 runs from the conserved cysteine through the conserved F or W. The order of the fields is clone size, V gene, D gene, J gene, CDR3 DNA, CDR3 protein. D genes are given only for firm matches. Rows may omit the clone size; those that give it use once, few, many or a size class.

-,TRBV3-1,-,TRBJ2-1,TGTGCCAGCAGCCAGGGGTTGGACAGCTCCTACAATGAGCAGTTCTTC,CASSQGLDSSYNEQFF
-,TRBV4-3,-,TRBJ2-7,TGCGCCAGCAGCCAAGCTCAGGAACAGGGCGAGCAGTACTTC,CASSQAQEQGEQYF
many,TRBV20-1,TRBD2,TRBJ2-1,TGCAGTGCTAGAGTGGGGACTAGCGGGCCAGGGGAGCAGTTCTTC,CSARVGTSGPGEQFF
-,TRBV5-1,TRBD1,TRBJ2-3,TGCGCCAGCGGGGGCCGGGACAGGGTGAAAGATACGCAGTATTTT,CASGGRDRVKDTQYF
-,TRBV9,-,TRBJ1-1,TGTGCCAGCAGCGGAGACGGACTGAACACTGAAGCTTTCTTT,CASSGDGLNTEAFF
few,TRBV7-3,-,TRBJ2-4,TGTGCCAGCAGCTTAACTGCCAAAAACATTCAGTACTTC,CASSLTAKNIQYF
-,TRBV19,TRBD1,TRBJ2-1,TGTGCCAGTAGTATAGCGACAGGGGGATACAATGAGCAGTTCTTC,CASSIATGGYNEQFF
-,TRBV4-1,-,TRBJ1-6,TGCGCCAGCAGCCAAGATCTGGCAGGGGCAAATTCACCCCTCCACTTT,CASSQDLAGANSPLHF
many,TRBV7-2,TRBD1,TRBJ2-1,TGTGCCAGCAGCTTATCCGGGACAGGTTACAATGAGCAGTTCTTC,CASSLSGTGYNEQFF
-,TRBV7-9,-,TRBJ1-4,TGTGCCAGCAGCTTGTTGAAGAGGGTTGCTAATGAAAAACTGTTTTTT,CASSLLKRVANEKLFF
many,TRBV5-1,TRBD2,TRBJ2-5,TGCGCCAGCAGCGGACTAGCGGGGGTCCAAGAGACCCAGTACTTC,CASSGLAGVQETQYF
-,TRBV5-1,-,TRBJ1-2,TGCGCCAGCAGTACAACCAGGGGTGCTAACTATGGCTACACCTTC,CASSTTRGANYGYTF
-,TRBV4-1,-,TRBJ1-2,TGCGCCAGCAGCCACAGAGACAGTGCAACCGGCTACACCTTC,CASSHRDSATGYTF
-,TRBV6-5,-,TRBJ2-5,TGTGCCAGCAGTTACGGTGGAAAGCCCCGAGAGACCCAGTACTTC,CASSYGGKPRETQYF
once,TRBV9,TRBD1,TRBJ1-1,TGTGCCAGCAGCATGGGACAGGGAGGGAACACTGAAGCTTTCTTT,CASSMGQGGNTEAFF
-,TRBV5-1,-,TRBJ2-2,TGCGCCAGCAGCTACCAGGGTCACACCGGGGAGCTGTTTTTT,CASSYQGHTGELFF
-,TRBV3-1,-,TRBJ2-3,TGTGCCAGCAGGGGAGGAGGAACAGATACGCAGTATTTT,CASRGGGTDTQYF
-,TRBV6-5,-,TRBJ2-5,TGTGCCAGCAGTTACCGGGTGGGGTATTCCCCGGAGACCCAGTACTTC,CASSYRVGYSPETQYF
many,TRBV6-1,-,TRBJ1-3,TGTGCCAGCAGTGAAACGGGGGACTCTGGAAACACCATATATTTT,CASSETGDSGNTIYF
many,TRBV2,-,TRBJ1-2,TGTGCCACCCAAGGTGGGGGCTACTATGGCTACACCTTC,CATQGGGYYGYTF